A single TCR beta chain is shown here with its context. This record comes from a study of OX40 agonist ivuxolimab in advanced cancers. The V gene lost 5 bases and the J gene lost 0 bases, with 7 bases spanning the gap. The germline gives CDR1 MNHEY, CDR2 SMNVEV (reference sequence). The CDR3 runs 13 residues. Assay: immunoSEQ multiplex PCR; the TCRdb copy retains only in-frame clones and omits some. The table shows about 17,000 clones, with around 73% occurring only once. This sequence originates from an adult with an advanced solid tumor such as melanoma, head and neck, liver or kidney cancer. V gene TRBV27 combines with J gene TRBJ1-1; D is uncertain. The material was CD4+ or CD8+ T cells sorted from blood, obtained in a trial of the OX40 agonist ivuxolimab. The CDR3 DNA sequence: TGTGCCAGCAGTGAAGATATGAACACTGAAGCTTTCTTT. Residues: CASSEDMNTEAFF.